These T cell receptor beta chains were read from a single sample in a study of cytomegalovirus exposure and HLA in healthy donors. Profiled with immunoSEQ multiplex PCR; TCRdb holds only in-frame clones, not every one. Altogether about 160,000 clones are present, roughly 81% being singletons, with the ten largest covering about 2%. Sequenced: PBMCs. Every receptor here comes from a man in his late teens or twenties in good health and CMV-seropositive. Both conserved end residues are part of each CDR3. The order of the fields is D gene, clone size, J gene, V gene, CDR3 DNA, CDR3 protein. The D gene is left open where the match is weak. For some rows the clone size is stated as once, few or many, or as a class when expanded; others skip it.

.,.,TRBJ2-3,TRBV4-3,TGCGCCAGCAGCCAATTTGGGACTGATACGCAGTATTTT,CASSQFGTDTQYF
.,.,TRBJ2-2,TRBV5-6,TGTGCCAGCAGCTTGGTAGGGGTTGACACCGGGGAGCTGTTTTTT,CASSLVGVDTGELFF
.,.,TRBJ1-1,TRBV6-6,TGTGCCAGCAGTTACTCGAAGGAGGGCGGTGGCACTGAAGCTTTCTTT,CASSYSKEGGGTEAFF
TRBD1,.,TRBJ1-1,TRBV4-3,TGCGCCAGCAGCCAAGACGGGACAGGGGTTACTGAAGCTTTCTTT,CASSQDGTGVTEAFF
.,once,TRBJ1-2,TRBV19,TGTGCCAGTAGTACAGGGACTCCCTCTAACTATGGCTACACCTTC,CASSTGTPSNYGYTF
.,.,TRBJ2-7,TRBV29-1,TGCAGCGCTCGCCGAGGGGGTGGAAGCTCCTACGAGCAGTACTTC,CSARRGGGSSYEQYF
TRBD1,.,TRBJ2-1,TRBV6-5,TGTGCCAGCAGTTATTCCCGACAGGGGTGGTACAATGAGCAGTTCTTC,CASSYSRQGWYNEQFF
TRBD2,.,TRBJ2-1,TRBV7-2,TGTGCCAGCAGCTTAGCTAGCGGGGGGGGACTCAATGAGCAGTTCTTC,CASSLASGGGLNEQFF
TRBD1,.,TRBJ2-3,TRBV19,TGTGCCAGTACTACAGGGGGCACAGATACGCAGTATTTT,CASTTGGTDTQYF
TRBD2,.,TRBJ2-2,TRBV5-1,TGCGCCAGCAGCCCCCGGGGGGCGAACACCGGGGAGCTGTTTTTT,CASSPRGANTGELFF
.,.,TRBJ2-7,TRBV10-3,TGTGCCATCAGTGATAGTCCTTACGAGCAGTACTTC,CAISDSPYEQYF
.,.,TRBJ1-6,TRBV21-1,TGTGCCAGCAGCGAGACAGGGGAGGAACTGAATTCACCCCTCCACTTT,CASSETGEELNSPLHF
.,.,TRBJ2-2,TRBV6-5,TGTGCCAGCAGCTCAGGGGCCGCGAACACCGGGGAGCTGTTTTTT,CASSSGAANTGELFF
.,few,TRBJ2-3,TRBV6-4,TGTGCCAGCAGTGACGGGGGCCAATCGGACCATACGCAGTATTTT,CASSDGGQSDHTQYF
TRBD1,few,TRBJ2-5,TRBV15,TGTGCCATCATGGACAGGGAGCACCAGGAGACCCAGTACTTC,CAIMDREHQETQYF
.,.,TRBJ2-2,TRBV6-6,TGTGCCAGCAGTTACCAGGGTAGAGTTGCCGGGGAGCTGTTTTTT,CASSYQGRVAGELFF
.,.,TRBJ1-2,TRBV12-5,TGTGCTAGTGGAACAGGGTTGGACTATGGCTACACCTTC,CASGTGLDYGYTF
TRBD2,.,TRBJ2-5,TRBV10-3,TGTGCCATCAGACCTAGCGGGGGGGCCGGGGAGACCCAGTACTTC,CAIRPSGGAGETQYF
TRBD1,.,TRBJ2-7,TRBV6-1,TGTGCCAGCAGCGCCGGACAGGGGGCCTACGAGCAGTACTTC,CASSAGQGAYEQYF
.,.,TRBJ2-5,TRBV6-6,TGTGCCAGCAACAAAGGAGGGGAAGAGACCCAGTACTTC,CASNKGGEETQYF
.,.,TRBJ2-7,TRBV9,TGTGCCAGCAGCGTATCTGGCGGTACAGGCGAGCAGTACTTC,CASSVSGGTGEQYF